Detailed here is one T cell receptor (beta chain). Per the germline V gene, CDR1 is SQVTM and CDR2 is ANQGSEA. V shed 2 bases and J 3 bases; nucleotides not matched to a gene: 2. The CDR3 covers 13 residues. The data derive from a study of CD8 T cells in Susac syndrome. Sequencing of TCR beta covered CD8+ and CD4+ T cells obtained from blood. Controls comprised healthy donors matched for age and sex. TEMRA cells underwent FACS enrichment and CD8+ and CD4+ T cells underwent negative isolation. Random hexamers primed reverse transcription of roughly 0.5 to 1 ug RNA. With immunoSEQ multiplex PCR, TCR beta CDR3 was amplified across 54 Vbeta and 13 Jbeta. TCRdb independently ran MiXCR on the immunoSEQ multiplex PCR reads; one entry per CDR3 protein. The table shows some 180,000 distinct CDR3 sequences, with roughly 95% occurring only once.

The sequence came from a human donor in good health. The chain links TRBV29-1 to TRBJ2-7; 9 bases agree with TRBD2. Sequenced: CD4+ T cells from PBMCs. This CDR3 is CSVELSGSYEQYF. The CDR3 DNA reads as TGCAGCGTTGAACTTAGCGGGAGCTACGAGCAGTACTTC.